These T cell receptor beta chains were read from a single sample in a study of graft-versus-host responses after intestinal transplantation. Assay used: immunoSEQ multiplex PCR; TCRdb lists only in-frame clones, some missing. The table lists almost 40,000 clones, about 95% of them singletons. No antigen is known for these receptors. Sequenced here: unstimulated CD8+ T cells sorted from spleen or lymph node cells, sampled before transplant. The receptors come from a human donor who was the organ donor for an intestinal transplant. Each CDR3 is given with its conserved first and last residue. D genes are given only for firm matches. A clone size is listed for some rows: how often the clone was seen (once, few, many), or a class if it is expanded.

D	V	J	size	DNA	CDR3
-	TRBV4-1	TRBJ2-7	-	TGCGCCAGCAGCCAAGATTCAAGGAGCTCCTACGAGCAGTACTTC	CASSQDSRSSYEQYF
TRBD2	TRBV11-3	TRBJ2-7	-	TGTGCCAGCAGCTTAGTGGCGACTAGCGGGGCCTACGAGCAGTACTTC	CASSLVATSGAYEQYF
TRBD1	TRBV4-3	TRBJ2-1	-	TGCGCCAGCAGCCAAGATATATTTCGAGGCCCACAGGGGCAGTATGAGCAGTTCTTC	CASSQDIFRGPQGQYEQFF
-	TRBV4-1	TRBJ2-5	-	TGCGCCAGCAGCCAAGATCGGCTAGAAGAGACCCAGTACTTC	CASSQDRLEETQYF
-	TRBV21-1	TRBJ2-1	-	TGTGCCAGCAGGGGGGACTTGGGGCTAGCGGGGATTTATGAGCAGTTCTTC	CASRGDLGLAGIYEQFF
-	TRBV30	TRBJ1-1	once	TGTGCCTGGAGTCTACGAAACAGGAAGAACACTGAAGCTTTCTTT	CAWSLRNRKNTEAFF
TRBD2	TRBV19	TRBJ2-5	-	TGTGCCAGTAGACTAGCGGGAGGAGAGACCCAGTACTTC	CASRLAGGETQYF
-	TRBV10-2	TRBJ2-7	-	TGCGCCAGCAGGGACAGCTACGAGCAGTACTTC	CASRDSYEQYF
TRBD1	TRBV19	TRBJ1-3	-	TGTGCCAGTACTAGGTGGGACAGATCTTCTGGAAACACCATATATTTT	CASTRWDRSSGNTIYF
TRBD2	TRBV7-2	TRBJ2-3	-	TGTGCCAGCAGCTTAGCTGTGCGGGGGGGCCGAGGGGGAGATACGCAGTATTTT	CASSLAVRGGRGGDTQYF
TRBD2	TRBV5-6	TRBJ2-3	-	TGTGCCAGCAGTGACTTGGCGGGGGATAGCACAGATACGCAGTATTTT	CASSDLAGDSTDTQYF
TRBD2	TRBV11-2	TRBJ2-1	-	TGTGCCAGCAGCCCAGCGGGGGTTGGTGGCTACAATGAGCAGTTCTTC	CASSPAGVGGYNEQFF
-	TRBV27	TRBJ1-4	-	TGTGCCAGCAGTTTATCAGCCCAGGGCCTAACTAATGAAAAACTGTTTTTT	CASSLSAQGLTNEKLFF
TRBD1	TRBV4-1	TRBJ1-4	-	TGCGCCAGCCACGACAGGGGCGAGGAAAAACTGTTTTTT	CASHDRGEEKLFF
-	TRBV4-3	TRBJ2-5	-	TGCGCCAGCAGCCCCGGGACACACTTAGGGGAGACCCAGTACTTC	CASSPGTHLGETQYF
TRBD2	TRBV19	TRBJ2-5	-	TGTGCCAGTAGTATAGCACCAGCGGGGGGGCCGGAGACCCAGTACTTC	CASSIAPAGGPETQYF
-	TRBV6-5	TRBJ2-7	-	TGTGCCAGCAGTCAGGGTAGCTCCTACGAGCAGTACTTC	CASSQGSSYEQYF
TRBD1	TRBV4-1	TRBJ1-2	-	TGCGCCAGCAGCCAAAGGGACAGCGTCTATGGCTACACCTTC	CASSQRDSVYGYTF
TRBD2	TRBV7-6	TRBJ2-7	-	TGTGCCAGCAGCTTTCTCAGCGGGGTCTCTCACAGCGAGCAGTACTTC	CASSFLSGVSHSEQYF
-	TRBV29-1	TRBJ2-1	-	TGCAGCGTTGGCGGGCAGTGGGGCAATGAGCAGTTCTTC	CSVGGQWGNEQFF
TRBD2	TRBV9	TRBJ2-2	-	TGTGCCAGCAGCGTCGGGAGGGGGGTGGACACCGGGGAGCTGTTTTTT	CASSVGRGVDTGELFF
-	TRBV6-5	TRBJ2-7	-	TGTGCCAGCACCCGAAACGGGTACGAGCAGTACTTC	CASTRNGYEQYF
-	TRBV14	TRBJ1-1	-	TGTGCCAGCAGCCTTTCCCTAGTGGGCACTGAAGCTTTCTTT	CASSLSLVGTEAFF
-	TRBV11-3	TRBJ2-3	-	TGTGCCAGCAGCCCCCGACAATCCGTGTCAGATACGCAGTATTTT	CASSPRQSVSDTQYF
-	TRBV2	TRBJ1-1	-	TGTGCCAGCAAGAAACGTCTGTTGACAGACCCGAACACTGAAGCTTTCTTT	CASKKRLLTDPNTEAFF
-	TRBV7-6	TRBJ2-2	-	TGTGCCAGCAGCTTAGAGCGGAACACCGGGGAGCTGTTTTTT	CASSLERNTGELFF
-	TRBV2	TRBJ2-7	-	TGTGCCAGCAGTGAGGTTTACGAGCAGTACTTC	CASSEVYEQYF
TRBD1	TRBV28	TRBJ2-2	-	TGTGCCAGCAGTCCCGGGACAGACACCGGGGAGCTGTTTTTT	CASSPGTDTGELFF
-	TRBV5-1	TRBJ2-7	-	TGCGCCAGCAGCTTGAATTCAGTCCCCTACGAGCAGTACTTC	CASSLNSVPYEQYF
-	TRBV6-1	TRBJ2-3	once	TGTGCCACCGACGTTTCCGGCAGGGTGCAAGATACGCAGTATTTT	CATDVSGRVQDTQYF
-	TRBV30	TRBJ2-2	once	TGTGCCTGGAGTGTACTGGCAGTCGGGGAGCTGTTTTTT	CAWSVLAVGELFF
-	TRBV28	TRBJ1-1	-	TGTGCCAGCAGCCCTCAATACAGGGTGGGGAAGGACACTGAAGCTTTCTTT	CASSPQYRVGKDTEAFF
-	TRBV6-5	TRBJ1-1	-	TGTGCCAGCAGTTACTGGGTGAACACTGAAGCTTTCTTT	CASSYWVNTEAFF
-	TRBV10-2	TRBJ1-5	-	TGCGCCAGCAGTGGCGTGGATAGCAATCAGCCCCAGCATTTT	CASSGVDSNQPQHF
TRBD2	TRBV4-1	TRBJ2-1	-	TGCGCCAGCAGCCAACTCCCTTTTCCGGGACTAGCGGGGGGGCAGTTCTTC	CASSQLPFPGLAGGQFF
-	TRBV19	TRBJ1-1	-	TGTGCCAGTAGTATCGATGGCAGGGCGAACACTGAAGCTTTCTTT	CASSIDGRANTEAFF
-	TRBV12-5	TRBJ1-1	-	TGTGCTAGTGGTTTGGCCCCAACCGGCGGGGGGGCACTCACTGAAGCTTTCTTT	CASGLAPTGGGALTEAFF
TRBD1	TRBV27	TRBJ2-7	-	TGTGCCAGCAGTTTGGGACAGGCCCCCTACGAGCAGTACTTC	CASSLGQAPYEQYF
-	TRBV7-2	TRBJ2-7	-	TGTGCCAGCAGCGCCGGGGGAACGATAACCTACGAGCAGTACTTC	CASSAGGTITYEQYF